A single sample is the source of the 26 T cell receptor beta chains below, sequenced in a study of blood T cells in healthy people across ages. A second PCR of 7 to 11 cycles used a sample-barcoded 5' primer and a J-beta primer mix. MiXCR, applied by TCRdb to the 5' RACE reads, yields one record per CDR3 protein. The sample holds about 1,600,000 distinct CDR3 sequences; around 39% are singletons and the top ten take 7.9%. The material sequenced was blood. These receptors originate from a woman between 18 and 29 years old in good health.

This clonotype was counted a few times. V gene TRBV20-1 combines with J gene TRBJ2-1; the D gene could be TRBD1 or TRBD2 (5 bases each). The CDR3 covers 12 residues. Germline V lookup: CDR1 DFQATT, CDR2 SNEGSKA (reference sequence). Deletions cut 6 bases from V and 10 bases from J, with 16 bases between. In DNA form, the CDR3 reads TGCAGTGCCGGGACCCACCAGATGGAGCAGTTCTTC. It encodes CSAGTHQMEQFF.

The chain employs TRBV6-2 or TRBV6-3 and TRBJ1-5; a possible D gene is TRBD1 (6 bases). Trimming shortened V by 6 bases and J by 0 bases, and 15 bases separated the two germline ends. CDR1 and CDR2 (germline): MNHEY, SVGEGT. The CDR3 is 16 amino acids. CDR3 residues: CASSPRGGHSNQPQHF. The CDR3 DNA sequence: TGTGCCAGCAGCCCCCGGGGGGGGCATAGCAATCAGCCCCAGCATTTT.

The rearrangement uses TRBV6-6 and TRBJ2-7; the D call may be TRBD1 or TRBD2 (5 bases each). CDR1 is MNHNY, CDR2 SVGAGI, per germline (reference sequence). V was cut by 0 bases and J by 2 bases, with 14 bases left in between. CDR3 length equals 16 residues. CDR3 nucleotide sequence: TGTGCCAGCAGTTACTCTTGGGACCCGCCTACCTACGAGCAGTACTTC. Translating it yields CASSYSWDPPTYEQYF.

This clonotype appeared a few times. The chain uses TRBV6-5 and TRBJ2-5; D is undetermined. The V and J ends lost 2 bases and 3 bases respectively, with 10 bases between them. The CDR3 runs to 14 residues. Germline V lookup: CDR1 MNHEY, CDR2 SVGAGI. The CDR3 loop reads CASSYAYRKETQYF. CDR3 in DNA: TGTGCCAGCAGTTACGCGTATCGAAAAGAGACCCAGTACTTC.

The chain is built from TRBV4-1 and TRBJ2-7, with 7 bases that match TRBD1. The tail of the sequence fits TRBJ2-5 better, so the J call may be wrong. Per germline, CDR1 MGHRA and CDR2 YSYEKL. CDR3 length: 14 amino acids. The DNA of the CDR3 is TGCGCCAGCAGTCCAGGGGGTACGGGGGAGACCCAGTACTTC. This codes for CASSPGGTGETQYF.

There are a few counts of this clonotype. The V call is TRBV15, the J call TRBJ2-1; the match to TRBD2 covers 11 bases. The J segment lost 3 bases and the V segment lost 4 bases, leaving 11 bases of the junction unmatched. This CDR3 spans 18 amino acids. Germline CDR1 LNHNV, CDR2 YYDKDF (reference sequence). CDR3 in DNA: TGTGCCACCAGCATCGGGACGTTAGCGGGGGGGTACTACAATGAGCAGTTCTTC. It encodes CATSIGTLAGGYYNEQFF.

V and J are TRBV7-2 and TRBJ2-7, with 10 bases fitting TRBD1. Trimming cost V 5 bases and J 1 base; bases outside gene matches: 14. This CDR3 has 18 amino acids. CDR1 is SGHTA, CDR2 FQGNSA, per germline. The chain's CDR3 is CASSRQLNRDRGSYEQYF. CDR3 nucleotide sequence: TGTGCCAGCAGCCGCCAATTAAACCGGGACAGGGGTTCCTACGAGCAGTACTTC.

The chain links TRBV4-2 to TRBJ2-2; D gene unclear. The V end was cut by 1 base, the J end by 7 bases, with 1 base between. The CDR3 contains 11 residues. The germline V gene encodes CDR1 LGHNA and CDR2 YNFKEQ. Here the CDR3 reads CASSQGGELFF. The DNA for the CDR3 is TGTGCCAGCAGCCAAGGCGGGGAGCTGTTTTTT.

This clonotype showed up many times. The CDR3 is CASRPGGVTEAFF. The CDR3 region has the DNA TGTGCCAGCAGACCCGGGGGGGTAACTGAAGCTTTCTTT. The gene calls are TRBV12-3 or TRBV12-4 and TRBJ1-1; the D gene is possibly TRBD1 (5 bases). V was pared by 6 bases and J by 5 bases, with 13 bases between. The CDR3 sequence is 13 residues long.

As regards this clonotype: Given a much more abundant clone one base away, this may be a read error. The V call is TRBV6-1, the J call TRBJ2-1; perhaps TRBD2 as D (6 bases). Germline V gene data show CDR1 as MNHNS and CDR2 as SASEGT. Trimming cost V 6 bases and J 6 bases, with 18 bases left between them. The CDR3 totals 15 residues. The DNA of the CDR3 is TGTGCCAGCAGCGAGGGGACTTGCGGAGCCAATGAGCAGTTCTTC. This translates into CASSEGTCGANEQFF.

The chain is built from TRBV3-1 and TRBJ2-1; TRBD1 matches at 11 bases. Per the germline V gene, CDR1 is LGHDT and CDR2 is YNNKEL (reference sequence). The CDR3 is 17 residues long. The V and J ends lost 5 bases and 2 bases, in that order; junction bases with no gene match: 8. CDR3: CASSGREDRGPYNEQFF. DNA for the CDR3: TGTGCCAGCAGCGGACGGGAGGACAGGGGGCCCTACAATGAGCAGTTCTTC.

The gene calls are TRBV2 and TRBJ2-3, with 14 bases that match TRBD2. Germline V gene data show CDR1 as SNHLY and CDR2 as FYNNEI. The CDR3 spans 20 residues. J was trimmed by 1 base and V by 1 base; bases with no gene match: 10. CDR3: CASSEGPGTSGSRGTDTQYF. For the CDR3, the DNA is TGTGCCAGCAGTGAAGGCCCCGGGACTAGCGGGAGTAGGGGCACAGATACGCAGTATTTT. Using reference TRBV2 and TRBJ2-3 for the parts outside the CDR3, the full variable domain is EPEVTQTPSHQVTQMGQEVILRCVPISNHLYFYWYRQILGQKVEFLVSFYNNEISEKSEIFDDQFSVERPDGSNFTLKIRSTKLEDSAMYFCASSEGPGTSGSRGTDTQYFGPGTRLTVL.

As regards this clonotype: Sequence at one end of the junction differs from germline and may be a read error. The rearrangement uses TRBV29-1 and TRBJ1-2, with 7 bases that match TRBD1. The CDR3 totals 12 residues. Looked up from germline, CDR1 is SQVTM and CDR2 is ANQGSEA. This chain's CDR3 is CSAEGTVYGHTF. CDR3 nucleotide sequence: TGCAGCGCAGAGGGGACAGTCTATGGCCACACCTTC.

This sequence joins TRBV20-1 and TRBJ2-3; 10 positions match TRBD2. V lost 8 bases, J lost 3 bases, and 8 bases stayed unmatched. The germline gives CDR1 DFQATT, CDR2 SNEGSKA (reference sequence). The CDR3 has 14 amino acids. The CDR3 sequence: CSLASGSSTDTQYF. The CDR3 DNA follows: TGCAGTCTCGCTAGCGGGAGTTCAACAGATACGCAGTATTTT.

This sequence joins TRBV5-1 and TRBJ2-7, with a tentative D call TRBD1 (5 bases). The CDR3 totals 12 residues. The germline V and J ends were trimmed by 5 bases and 5 bases, with 11 bases remaining between them. CDR1 and CDR2 from the germline V gene are SGHRS and YFSETQ. The CDR3 sequence: CASRAQVDEQYF. CDR3 nucleotides: TGCGCCAGCAGAGCACAGGTGGACGAGCAGTACTTC. Combining the CDR3 with reference TRBV5-1 and TRBJ2-7 gives the whole variable domain KAGVTQTPRYLIKTRGQQVTLSCSPISGHRSVSWYQQTPGQGLQFLFEYFSETQRNKGNFPGRFSGRQFSNSRSEMNVSTLELGDSALYLCASRAQVDEQYFGPGTRLTVT.

Concerning this clonotype itself: The germline gene is not matched at one end of the junction; a read error may be the cause. The rearrangement uses TRBV4-2 and TRBJ2-6; tentatively, D is TRBD1 or TRBD2 (7 bases each). The CDR3 has 18 amino acids. In germline, CDR1 is LGHNA, CDR2 YNFKEQ. The CDR3 nucleotides are TGTGCCAGCAGCCAAAGGGAGGGACAGCTAGCTGGGACCAACGTCCTGACTTTC. Encoded protein: CASSQREGQLAGTNVLTF.

The V and J genes are TRBV6-5 and TRBJ2-1, with 8 bases identical to TRBD2. The CDR3 is 15 residues long. Germline loops: CDR1 MNHEY, CDR2 SVGAGI. V lost 7 bases and J lost 8; bases outside the gene matches: 13. The CDR3 nucleotides are TGTGCCAGCAAGTACTTACTAGCGGCTAGCGATGAGCAGTTCTTC. Amino acids: CASKYLLAASDEQFF.

This clonotype occurred once. The chain couples TRBV10-1 to TRBJ2-1, with D possibly TRBD2 on 6 matching bases. The CDR3 covers 15 residues. V dropped 6 bases and J dropped 8 bases, with 20 bases sitting between them. CDR1 is WNHNN, CDR2 SYGVQD, per germline (reference sequence). DNA for the CDR3: TGCGCCAGCAGCATGGGGGACTCAGGGAGTGATGAGCAGTTCTTC. Protein sequence: CASSMGDSGSDEQFF.

The CDR3 protein is CAISDSGRGGKETQYF. The DNA for the CDR3 is TGTGCCATCAGTGACTCAGGACGGGGGGGAAAAGAGACCCAGTACTTC. The chain has TRBV10-3 and TRBJ2-5; 8 nucleotides match TRBD2. J lost 3 bases, V lost 3 bases, and 9 bases had no gene match. Per the germline V gene, CDR1 is ENHRY and CDR2 is SYGVKD. The CDR3 is made up of 16 amino acids.

This clonotype was counted only a few times. The J gene is TRBJ2-1, the V gene TRBV7-2, with D unclear. The CDR3 runs 11 residues. V lost 5 bases and J lost 15, with 14 bases in between. CDR1 is SGHTA and CDR2 is FQGNSA in the germline V gene. The CDR3 DNA reads TGTGCCAGCAGCCTGATCGGACCGGTGTTCTTC. Amino acid sequence: CASSLIGPVFF.

This rearrangement joins TRBV28 to TRBJ2-7; 10 nucleotides line up with TRBD1. CDR3 length: 15 residues. The germline CDR1 and CDR2 sequences are MDHEN and SYDVKM. V lost 5 bases and J lost 5; bases outside the gene matches: 9. The DNA for the CDR3 is TGTGCCAGCAGTCCTTCGGGACAGGGGCTTAACGAGCAGTACTTC. Its protein product is CASSPSGQGLNEQYF.

This chain links TRBV5-1 with TRBJ2-3, with TRBD2 matching 13 bases. Germline CDR1 SGHRS, CDR2 YFSETQ. This CDR3 comprises 17 residues. V lost 3 bases and J lost 0; bases outside the gene matches: 4. Here the CDR3 reads CASSYPGLAGSTDTQYF. CDR3 coding DNA: TGCGCCAGCAGCTATCCGGGACTAGCGGGAAGCACAGATACGCAGTATTTT.

This rearrangement joins TRBV11-2 to TRBJ2-1, with 13 bases fitting TRBD2. The CDR3 covers 15 residues. CDR1 is SGHAT and CDR2 is FQNNGV in the germline V gene. V was pared by 5 bases and J by 9 bases, with 7 bases of the junction left unmatched. DNA of the CDR3: TGTGCCAGCAGCCTCCCGGGACTAGCGGGATTTGAGCAGTTCTTC. This gives the protein CASSLPGLAGFEQFF.

Concerning this clonotype: One end of the junction does not line up with germline, which may come from a read error. The chain carries TRBV4-2 and TRBJ2-1; 10 positions match TRBD2. TRBJ2-7 explains the end of the DNA better; the J call may be wrong. CDR3 size: 17 residues. CDR1 is LGHNA and CDR2 is YNFKEQ in the germline V gene. CDR3: CASIQEPTSGIYNEQYF. The CDR3 DNA is TGTGCCAGCATCCAAGAACCCACTAGCGGGATCTACAATGAGCAGTACTTC.

V usage is TRBV6-6 and J usage is TRBJ2-3; TRBD1 agrees at 10 bases. The germline V gene encodes CDR1 MNHNY and CDR2 SVGAGI (reference sequence). The CDR3 spans 17 residues. V shed 6 bases, J shed 4 bases, and the junction held 13 bases outside the gene matches. The CDR3 coding sequence is TGTGCCAGCAGGCGAAAGAAACCGGGACAGGGGCCAGATACGCAGTATTTT. Its translation is CASRRKKPGQGPDTQYF.

This chain connects TRBV3-1 to TRBJ2-4; 11 bases map to TRBD2. The junction had 11 bases not matched to a gene; V was cut back by 0 bases and J by 13 bases. The CDR3 spans 16 residues. Germline-derived CDR1 and CDR2 are LGHDT and YNNKEL (reference sequence). The CDR3 DNA follows: TGTGCCAGCAGCCAAGATAGCCTAGCGGGAGGAAGTGAGCAGTACTTC. It yields the protein CASSQDSLAGGSEQYF.